The 11 T cell receptor beta chains below were found in one sample sequenced in a study of CD8 T cells in cerebrospinal fluid in Alzheimer's disease. TCRdb reprocessed the 10x single-cell sequencing reads and keeps a single row for each CDR3 protein, giving no DNA. This table lists around 490 distinct CDR3 sequences. Sample: cerebrospinal fluid. The source is a human donor with Alzheimer's disease.

This clonotype is called medium-sized based on its frequency. The gene calls are TRBV7-2 and TRBJ2-3; the D call from TCRdb, TRBD2, cannot be confirmed without DNA. CDR1 and CDR2 from the germline V gene are SGHTA and FQGNSA. The CDR3 sequence is 17 residues long. CDR3 sequence reads: CASSYRLAGANTDTQYF.

This clonotype is called large based on its frequency. The gene calls are TRBV7-6 and TRBJ1-5. The CDR3 extends over 12 amino acids. Germline assignment: CDR1 SGHVS and CDR2 FNYEAQ. This CDR3 is CASSNMNQPQHF. Variable domain in full (rest from reference TRBV7-6 and TRBJ1-5): GAGVSQSPRYKVTKRGQDVALRCDPISGHVSLYWYRQALGQGPEFLTYFNYEAQQDKSGLPNDRFSAERPEGSISTLTIQRTEQRDSAMYRCASSNMNQPQHFGDGTRLSIL.

By frequency, this clonotype registers large (0.1 to 1%). The chain links TRBV27 to TRBJ1-5. CDR3 length: 16 amino acids. Germline V gene lookup returns CDR1 MNHEY and CDR2 SMNVEV (reference sequence). This chain's CDR3 is CASSTDPSGSNQPQHF.

This clonotype is identified as large from frequency. The V and J genes are TRBV20-1 and TRBJ1-1; absent DNA, TCRdb's TRBD1 call cannot be checked. Germline loops: CDR1 DFQATT, CDR2 SNEGSKA (reference sequence). This CDR3 has 13 amino acids. CDR3 region: CSAPPPAGTEAFF.

The chain has TRBV4-3 and TRBJ2-7. Germline-derived CDR1 and CDR2 are LGHNA and YSLEER. CDR3 size: 16 residues. CDR3 sequence reads: CASSQASDPRTYEQYF.

This clonotype is deemed medium-sized (0.01 to 0.1%) by its frequency. The V gene is TRBV19, the J gene TRBJ2-1; absent DNA, TCRdb's TRBD1 call cannot be checked. The CDR3 is 12 amino acids. In germline, CDR1 is LNHDA, CDR2 SQIVND (reference sequence). CDR3 region: CASYNRGDEQFF.

CDR3 sequence reads: CASSSRRDRTDTQYF. This chain connects TRBV3-1 to TRBJ2-3; TCRdb's D gene call, TRBD1, goes unchecked for lack of DNA. The CDR3 consists of 15 residues. CDR1 is LGHDT and CDR2 is YNNKEL in the germline V gene (reference sequence).

In terms of frequency, this clonotype is large. The V call is TRBV28, the J call TRBJ2-2; as DNA is missing, the TRBD1 call by TCRdb cannot be tested. Germline lookup yields CDR1 MDHEN and CDR2 SYDVKM. This CDR3 comprises 12 residues. CDR3 sequence reads: CASSSVLGELFF. The variable domain in full, completed from reference TRBV28 and TRBJ2-2, reads DVKVTQSSRYLVKRTGEKVFLECVQDMDHENMFWYRQDPGLGLRLIYFSYDVKMKEKGDIPEGYSVSREKKERFSLILESASTNQTSMYLCASSSVLGELFFGEGSRLTVL.

This clonotype counts as large (0.1 to 1%) by frequency. The V call is TRBV12-3 or TRBV12-4, the J call TRBJ2-1; the D call of TRBD1 rests on TCRdb alone, since no DNA is present to check it. The CDR3 length is 15 residues. The CDR3 here is CASSSRGQGVNEQFF.

This clonotype registers large by frequency. V gene TRBV6-2 or TRBV6-3 combines with J gene TRBJ1-1. CDR3 length equals 12 residues. Germline V lookup: CDR1 MNHEY, CDR2 SVGEGT. The CDR3 is CASSNRNTEAFF.

This clonotype is identified as medium-sized from frequency. This sequence joins TRBV7-3 and TRBJ2-3; TCRdb's D gene call, TRBD1, goes unchecked for lack of DNA. The germline CDR1 and CDR2 sequences are SGHTA and FQGTGA. The CDR3 has 16 residues. The CDR3 protein is CASSLHLAGNADTQYF. The full variable domain, with the rest looked up from reference TRBV7-3 and TRBJ2-3, is GAGVSQTPSNKVTEKGKYVELRCDPISGHTALYWYRQSLGQGPEFLIYFQGTGAADDSGLPNDRFFAVRPEGSVSTLKIQRTERGDSAVYLCASSLHLAGNADTQYFGPGTRLTVL.